Listed below are T cell receptor beta chains from one sample, sequenced in a study of cytomegalovirus exposure and HLA in healthy donors. Profiled with immunoSEQ multiplex PCR; TCRdb holds only in-frame clones, not every one. Of 130,000 or so clones listed, around nine tenths are singletons. Specimen: PBMCs. Receptor source: a man aged 30-40 years in good health and CMV-seronegative. Both conserved end residues are part of each CDR3.

V	J	length	CDR3
TRBV9	TRBJ2-5	14	CASSGTGGRETQYF
TRBV18	TRBJ2-7	17	CASSPQRMQGISYEQYF
TRBV9	TRBJ2-7	15	CASSVFRTGLYEQYF
TRBV27	TRBJ1-1	13	CASRKQQNTEAFF
TRBV11-3	TRBJ2-1	16	CASSLERQGPYNEQFF
TRBV5-1	TRBJ2-5	14	CASSDGTGQETQYF
TRBV29-1	TRBJ1-3	11	CSVGGDTTIYF
TRBV10-3	TRBJ2-2	16	CAISRSGGSDTGELFF
TRBV4-1	TRBJ2-2	16	CASSQERGLNTGELFF
TRBV7-2	TRBJ1-6	15	CASSPTGTVNSPLHF
TRBV19	TRBJ2-3	18	CASSTFPQGYSSTDTQYF